Listed below are T cell receptor beta chains from one sample, sequenced in a study of T cell changes during pregnancy in multiple sclerosis. Generated by immunoSEQ multiplex PCR, the TCRdb table keeps only in-frame clones and is missing some. The repertoire consists of about 60,000 clones, with 91% occurring once and the leading ten covering 0.76%. The material sequenced was CD4+ T cells from peripheral blood mononuclear cells, taken in the first trimester of pregnancy. The receptors come from a female donor with multiple sclerosis, enrolled in a pregnancy study. Both conserved end residues are part of each CDR3. Fields, in order: CDR3 protein, CDR3 DNA, V gene, D gene, clone size, J gene. The D gene is left open where the match is weak. Some rows mark clone size as missing; the rest say once, few, many or name a class of expanded clone.

CASSVGVDIVTGELFF TGTGCCAGCAGCGTAGGCGTGGACATCGTCACCGGGGAGCTGTTTTTT TRBV9 . . TRBJ2-2
CASSYADSFTDTQYF TGTGCCAGCAGTTACGCCGACAGCTTCACAGATACGCAGTATTTT TRBV6-5 . . TRBJ2-3
CASSPRQGYEQYF TGTGCCAGCAGCCCACGACAGGGTTACGAGCAGTACTTC TRBV5-4 TRBD1 . TRBJ2-7
CASSPPPGTSGDNEQFF TGTGCCAGCAGCCCCCCACCCGGGACTAGCGGGGACAATGAGCAGTTCTTC TRBV9 TRBD2 . TRBJ2-1
CASSGVGELFF TGTGCCAGCTCGGGAGTCGGGGAGCTGTTTTTT TRBV19 . . TRBJ2-2
CASSFYRDNEQYF TGTGCCAGCAGCTTCTACAGGGACAACGAGCAGTACTTC TRBV7-2 . . TRBJ2-7
CASSLGLAGSTDTQYF TGTGCCAGCAGCTTAGGTCTAGCGGGGAGTACAGATACGCAGTATTTT TRBV7-6 TRBD2 . TRBJ2-3
CASSQDPGGGTDTQYF TGCGCCAGCAGCCAAGATCCGGGGGGGGGCACAGATACGCAGTATTTT TRBV4-3 TRBD2 once TRBJ2-3
CASSFSPGVGNTIYF TGTGCCAGCAGTTTCTCTCCAGGGGTTGGAAACACCATATATTTT TRBV27 . . TRBJ1-3
CASSYSTYLAGGYTF TGTGCCAGCAGTTACTCGACATACCTCGCAGGGGGCTACACCTTC TRBV6-5 . . TRBJ1-2
CASSRQPPGELFF TGTGCCAGCAGCCGACAGCCCCCCGGGGAGCTGTTTTTT TRBV9 . . TRBJ2-2
CASRRGNTEAFF TGTGCCAGCCGAAGGGGGAACACTGAAGCTTTCTTT TRBV7-2 . . TRBJ1-1
CASSHNRPTNEKLFF TGCGCCAGCAGCCATAACAGACCAACTAATGAAAAACTGTTTTTT TRBV4-3 . . TRBJ1-4
CASWDRASSGGYTF TGTGCCAGCTGGGACAGGGCCTCGAGTGGTGGCTACACCTTC TRBV5-4 TRBD1 few TRBJ1-2
CASSLDRAYEQYF TGTGCCAGCAGCCTGGACAGGGCCTACGAGCAGTACTTC TRBV7-9 TRBD1 . TRBJ2-7
CAWNAATGHGYTF TGTGCCTGGAACGCTGCGACAGGCCATGGCTACACCTTC TRBV30 . . TRBJ1-2
CASSEVWDSTTRGGYTF TGTGCCAGCAGTGAAGTCTGGGACAGCACAACTCGAGGTGGCTACACCTTC TRBV6-1 TRBD1 . TRBJ1-2
CASSQLTGSGYTF TGCGCCAGCAGCCAACTTACAGGGAGCGGCTACACCTTC TRBV4-3 . . TRBJ1-2
CASSPGQGAGQPQHF TGTGCCAGCTCACCCGGACAGGGGGCAGGTCAGCCCCAGCATTTT TRBV18 TRBD1 . TRBJ1-5
CASSAQTGGYGYTF TGTGCCAGCAGCGCCCAGACAGGGGGTTATGGCTACACCTTC TRBV11-2 TRBD1 . TRBJ1-2
CASSSQVNYGYTF TGTGCCAGCAGCAGCCAGGTTAACTATGGCTACACCTTC TRBV5-6 . . TRBJ1-2